This T cell receptor (beta chain) was profiled in a study of T cell responses to AZD1222 COVID-19 vaccine. Overall study findings and caveats: Possibly, clonal diversity was underestimated; donors were largely white British and included more females. Only 5 or 6 people who got AZD1222 tested seropositive at baseline. Mapped onto spike, vaccine-associated CD4 TCRs spanned it and were dominant at 160-218 and 743-854. Reportedly, nearly half of unique spike TCRs recognized epitopes outside B.1.351/B.1.1.7 mutations.

The trim removed 4 bases at V and 3 bases at J, leaving 8 bases unmatched. Germline V lookup: CDR1 SGHVS, CDR2 FQNEAQ. This CDR3 comprises 16 residues. The protocol was immunoSEQ multiplex PCR, while the TCRdb copy is restricted to in-frame clones and leaves out a portion. The sample lists just over 60,000 clones; about 74% were seen once. On this clone itself: The antigen remains unidentified.

The origin of this receptor is an adult in good health. The chain joins TRBV7-8 to TRBJ1-1, with 10 nucleotides matching TRBD1. The sample here was peripheral blood, taken on day 0 of AZD1222 vaccination. The CDR3 nucleotides read TGTGCCAGCAGCTGGTGGACAGGGGGACGGGACACTGAAGCTTTCTTT. Translating it yields CASSWWTGGRDTEAFF.